This entry describes one TCR beta chain. Its cognate antigen is unknown. This sample was included in a study of Tregs in tolerant kidney transplant recipients. Study results and limitations: Activated donor B cell expansion appeared to reveal the most relevant donor-specific TCRbeta repertoire.

The repertoire was sequenced with immunoSEQ multiplex PCR; TCRdb's copy has only in-frame clones and lacks some. The repertoire holds 92,000 or so clones, with 90% to 95% as singletons. Thawed PBMCs were FACS-sorted into unstimulated CD4+CD25+CD127- regulatory T cells, CD4+CD25- non-regulatory cells, CD4 and CD8 cells. CDR3 size: 15 residues. The V end was cut by 8 bases, the J end by 2 bases, with 17 bases between. Germline V gene data show CDR1 as MNHNS and CDR2 as SASEGT. The TCR sequence derives from a human donor in good health. What was sequenced was CD8+ T cells from blood. V is TRBV6-1 and J is TRBJ2-3; D may match TRBD1 or TRBD2 (5 bases each). The chain's CDR3 is CASFRQGPHTDTQYF. The CDR3 coding sequence is TGTGCCAGCTTCCGCCAGGGACCTCACACAGATACGCAGTATTTT.